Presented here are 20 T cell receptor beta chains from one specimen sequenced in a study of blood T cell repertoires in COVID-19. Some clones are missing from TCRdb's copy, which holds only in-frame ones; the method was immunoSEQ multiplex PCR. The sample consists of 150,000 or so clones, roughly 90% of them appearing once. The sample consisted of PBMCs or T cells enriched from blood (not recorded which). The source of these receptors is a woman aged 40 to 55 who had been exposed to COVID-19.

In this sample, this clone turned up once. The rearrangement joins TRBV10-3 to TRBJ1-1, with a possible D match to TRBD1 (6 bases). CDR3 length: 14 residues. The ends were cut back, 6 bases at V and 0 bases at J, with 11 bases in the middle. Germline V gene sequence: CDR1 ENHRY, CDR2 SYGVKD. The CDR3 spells CAIRDGQMNTEAFF. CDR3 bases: TGTGCCATCAGAGATGGACAGATGAACACTGAAGCTTTCTTT.

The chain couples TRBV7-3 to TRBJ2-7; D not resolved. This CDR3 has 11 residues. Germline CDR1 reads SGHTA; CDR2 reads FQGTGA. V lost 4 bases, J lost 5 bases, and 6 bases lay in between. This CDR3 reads CASSSGNEQYF. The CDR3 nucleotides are TGTGCCAGCAGCTCAGGCAACGAGCAGTACTTC.

CDR3 bases: TGTGCCAGCAGCGTCCGACAGGGGGCAACTGAAGCTTTCTTT. Protein: CASSVRQGATEAFF. The chain links TRBV7-2 to TRBJ1-1; TRBD1 aligns across 10 bases. The V gene's germline CDR1 is SGHTA and CDR2 FQGNSA. The J segment lost 5 bases and the V segment lost 5 bases, leaving 5 bases of the junction unmatched. CDR3 length: 14 residues.

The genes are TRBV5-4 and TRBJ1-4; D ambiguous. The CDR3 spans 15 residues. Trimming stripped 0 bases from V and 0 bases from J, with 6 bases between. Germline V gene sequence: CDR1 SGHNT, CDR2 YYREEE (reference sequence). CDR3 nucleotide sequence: TGTGCCAGCAGCTTGGGGCAGGCAACTAATGAAAAACTGTTTTTT. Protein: CASSLGQATNEKLFF.

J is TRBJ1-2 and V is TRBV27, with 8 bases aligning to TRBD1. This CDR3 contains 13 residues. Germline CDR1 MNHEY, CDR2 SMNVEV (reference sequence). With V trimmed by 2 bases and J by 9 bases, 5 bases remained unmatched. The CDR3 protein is CASSLMGTGRYTF. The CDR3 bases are TGTGCCAGCAGTTTAATGGGGACAGGTCGCTACACCTTC.

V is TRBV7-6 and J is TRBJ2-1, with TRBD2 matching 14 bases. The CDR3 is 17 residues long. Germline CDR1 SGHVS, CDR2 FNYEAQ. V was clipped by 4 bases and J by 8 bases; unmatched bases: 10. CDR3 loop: CASSYTGTSGGLDEQFF. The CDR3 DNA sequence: TGTGCCAGCAGCTACACCGGGACTAGCGGGGGCCTGGATGAGCAGTTCTTC.

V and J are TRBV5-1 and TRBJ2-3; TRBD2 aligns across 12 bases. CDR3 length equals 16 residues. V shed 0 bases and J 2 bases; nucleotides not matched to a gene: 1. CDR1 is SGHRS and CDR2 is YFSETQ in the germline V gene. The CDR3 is CASSLASGRATDTQYF. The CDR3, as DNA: TGCGCCAGCAGCTTGGCTAGCGGGAGGGCCACAGATACGCAGTATTTT.

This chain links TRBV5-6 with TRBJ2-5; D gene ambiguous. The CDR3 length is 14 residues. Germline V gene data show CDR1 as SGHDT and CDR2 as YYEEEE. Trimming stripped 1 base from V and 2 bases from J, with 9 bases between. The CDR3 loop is CASSLSYGQETQYF. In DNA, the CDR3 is TGTGCCAGCAGCTTGTCGTACGGTCAAGAGACCCAGTACTTC.

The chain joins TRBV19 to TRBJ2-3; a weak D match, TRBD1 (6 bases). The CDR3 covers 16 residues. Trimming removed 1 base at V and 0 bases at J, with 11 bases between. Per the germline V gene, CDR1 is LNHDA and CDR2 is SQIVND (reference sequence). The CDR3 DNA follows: TGTGCCAGTAGTATAGCAGGGGCTTCTAGCACAGATACGCAGTATTTT. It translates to CASSIAGASSTDTQYF.

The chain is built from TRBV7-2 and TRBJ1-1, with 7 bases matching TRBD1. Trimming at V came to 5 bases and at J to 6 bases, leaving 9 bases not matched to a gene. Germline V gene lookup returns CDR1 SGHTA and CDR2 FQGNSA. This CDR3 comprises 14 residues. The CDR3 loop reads CASSPRQGSPEAFF. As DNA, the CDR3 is TGTGCCAGCAGCCCAAGACAGGGTTCGCCTGAAGCTTTCTTT.

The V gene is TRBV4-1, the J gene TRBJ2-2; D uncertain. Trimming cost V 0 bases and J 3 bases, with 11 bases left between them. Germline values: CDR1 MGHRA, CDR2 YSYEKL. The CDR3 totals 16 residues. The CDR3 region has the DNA TGCGCCAGCAGCCAAGAGCCCCCGGCGGACACCGGGGAGCTGTTTTTT. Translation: CASSQEPPADTGELFF.

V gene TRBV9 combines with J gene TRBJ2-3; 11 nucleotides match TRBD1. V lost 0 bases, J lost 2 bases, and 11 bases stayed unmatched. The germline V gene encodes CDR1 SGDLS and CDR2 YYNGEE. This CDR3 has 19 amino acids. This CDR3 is CASSVGPGTGGLNTDTQYF. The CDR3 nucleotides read TGTGCCAGCAGCGTAGGTCCCGGGACAGGGGGGTTGAACACAGATACGCAGTATTTT.

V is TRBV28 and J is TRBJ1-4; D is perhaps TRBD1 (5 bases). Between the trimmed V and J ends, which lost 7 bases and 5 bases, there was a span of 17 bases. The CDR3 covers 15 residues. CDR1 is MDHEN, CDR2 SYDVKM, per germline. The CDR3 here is CASTRPGRGNEKLFF. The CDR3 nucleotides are TGTGCCAGCACCAGACCGGGACGGGGGAATGAAAAACTGTTTTTT.

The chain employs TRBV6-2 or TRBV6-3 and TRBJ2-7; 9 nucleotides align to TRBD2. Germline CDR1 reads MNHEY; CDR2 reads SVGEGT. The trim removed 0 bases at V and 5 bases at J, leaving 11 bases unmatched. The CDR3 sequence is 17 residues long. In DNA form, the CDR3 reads TGTGCCAGCAGTTACTCGAGTAGAGGGACTAGCCTTGACGAGCAGTACTTC. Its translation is CASSYSSRGTSLDEQYF.

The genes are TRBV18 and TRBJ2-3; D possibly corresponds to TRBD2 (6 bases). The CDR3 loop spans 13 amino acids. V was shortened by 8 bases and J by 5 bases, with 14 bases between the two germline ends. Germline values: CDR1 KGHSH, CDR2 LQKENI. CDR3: CASIPGGGDTQYF. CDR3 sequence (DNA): TGTGCCAGCATACCCGGGGGTGGAGATACGCAGTATTTT.

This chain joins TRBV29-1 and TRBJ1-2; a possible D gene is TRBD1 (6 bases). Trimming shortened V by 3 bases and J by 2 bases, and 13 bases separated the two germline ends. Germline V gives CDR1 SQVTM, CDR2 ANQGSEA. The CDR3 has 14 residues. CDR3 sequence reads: CSVEKDSQNYGYTF. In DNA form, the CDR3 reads TGCAGCGTTGAGAAGGACAGTCAAAACTATGGCTACACCTTC.

The CDR3 spells CASSPDRERGYTF. For the CDR3, the DNA is TGTGCCAGCAGTCCAGACAGGGAGAGAGGCTACACCTTC. This chain joins TRBV11-2 and TRBJ1-2; 7 bases match TRBD1. The V segment lost 6 bases and the J segment 8 bases; nucleotides outside the gene matches: 9. The CDR3 covers 13 residues. CDR1 is SGHAT and CDR2 is FQNNGV in the germline V gene.

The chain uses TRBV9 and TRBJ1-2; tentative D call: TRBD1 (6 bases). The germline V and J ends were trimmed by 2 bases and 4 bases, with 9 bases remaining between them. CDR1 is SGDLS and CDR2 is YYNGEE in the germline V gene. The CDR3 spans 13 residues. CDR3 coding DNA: TGTGCCAGCAGCGTCAGGGGTGGCTATGGCTACACCTTC. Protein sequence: CASSVRGGYGYTF.

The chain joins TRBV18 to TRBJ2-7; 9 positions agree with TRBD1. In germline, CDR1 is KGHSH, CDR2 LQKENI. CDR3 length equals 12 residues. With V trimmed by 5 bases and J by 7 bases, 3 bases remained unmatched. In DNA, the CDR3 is TGTGCCAGCTCAGGGACAGGGCGGGAGCAGTACTTC. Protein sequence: CASSGTGREQYF. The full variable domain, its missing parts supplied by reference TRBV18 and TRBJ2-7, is NAGVMQNPRHLVRRRGQEARLRCSPMKGHSHVYWYRQLPEEGLKFMVYLQKENIIDESGMPKERFSAEFPKEGPSILRIQQVVRGDSAAYFCASSGTGREQYFGPGTRLTVT.

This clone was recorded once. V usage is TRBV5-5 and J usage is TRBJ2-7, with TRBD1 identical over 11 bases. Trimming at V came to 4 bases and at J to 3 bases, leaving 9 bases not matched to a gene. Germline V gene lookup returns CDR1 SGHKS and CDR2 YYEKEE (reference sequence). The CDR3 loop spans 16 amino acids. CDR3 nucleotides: TGTGCCAGCAGCCACGACTGGACAGGGGGCAACTACGAGCAGTACTTC. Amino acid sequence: CASSHDWTGGNYEQYF.